This TCR beta chain comes out of a study of blood T cell repertoires in COVID-19. Study in general: Acute-phase and convalescent COVID-19 samples originated in the United States, Italy and Spain. PBMCs, B-cell-depleted T cells, or T cells were the source of the cDNA or gDNA that made up the material.

V was pared by 5 bases and J by 4 bases, with 22 bases of the junction left unmatched. The CDR3 is made up of 20 amino acids. CDR1 and CDR2 from the germline V gene are MNHEY and SMNVEV (reference sequence). This clone has only a few counts. Per the study methods: Estimation of nucleated cell counts was performed using reference gene primer amplification. Data came from immunoSEQ multiplex PCR; TCRdb stores just in-frame clones and leaves some out. V and J calls and clone size are as listed in that table; D and trimming were resolved from the DNA. The sample records about 110,000 clones, around 83% being singletons.

The sequence came from a woman in her seventies with acute or convalescent COVID-19. V is TRBV27 and J is TRBJ2-4, with TRBD1 identical over 8 bases. Sequences were obtained from peripheral blood. The CDR3 coding sequence is TGTGCCAGCAGTCCAACCCACTCCTATCGGACAGGGTCTAGTAAAAACATTCAGTACTTC. This translates into CASSPTHSYRTGSSKNIQYF.